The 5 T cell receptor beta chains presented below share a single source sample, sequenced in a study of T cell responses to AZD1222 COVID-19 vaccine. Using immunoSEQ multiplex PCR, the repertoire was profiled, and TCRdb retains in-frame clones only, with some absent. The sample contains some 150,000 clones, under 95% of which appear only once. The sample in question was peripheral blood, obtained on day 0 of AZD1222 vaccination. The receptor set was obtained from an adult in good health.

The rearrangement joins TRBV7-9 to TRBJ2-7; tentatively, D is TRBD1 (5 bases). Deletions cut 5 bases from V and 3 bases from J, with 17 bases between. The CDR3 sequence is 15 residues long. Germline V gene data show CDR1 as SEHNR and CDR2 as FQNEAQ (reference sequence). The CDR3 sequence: CASSPDAAGFYEQYF. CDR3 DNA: TGTGCCAGCAGCCCAGACGCGGCAGGGTTCTACGAGCAGTACTTC.

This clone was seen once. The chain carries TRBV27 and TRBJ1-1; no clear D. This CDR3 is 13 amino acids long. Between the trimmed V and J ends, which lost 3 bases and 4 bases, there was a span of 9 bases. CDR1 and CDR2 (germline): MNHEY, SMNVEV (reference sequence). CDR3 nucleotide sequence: TGTGCCAGCAGTTTTTACAAGGGCACTGAAGCTTTCTTT. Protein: CASSFYKGTEAFF.

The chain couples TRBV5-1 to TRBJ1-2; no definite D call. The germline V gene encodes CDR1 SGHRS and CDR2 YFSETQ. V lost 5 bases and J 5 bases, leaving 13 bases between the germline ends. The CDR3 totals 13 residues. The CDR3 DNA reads TGCGCCAGCAGTCCCGGCGTAGATTATGGCTACACCTTC. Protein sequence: CASSPGVDYGYTF.

The CDR3: CASSLEGVQETQYF. The CDR3 DNA is TGCGCCAGCAGCTTAGAAGGTGTTCAAGAGACCCAGTACTTC. The chain carries TRBV5-1 and TRBJ2-5; no reliable D call. Looked up from germline, CDR1 is SGHRS and CDR2 is YFSETQ. The CDR3 covers 14 residues. V lost 2 bases and J lost 2, with 10 bases in between.

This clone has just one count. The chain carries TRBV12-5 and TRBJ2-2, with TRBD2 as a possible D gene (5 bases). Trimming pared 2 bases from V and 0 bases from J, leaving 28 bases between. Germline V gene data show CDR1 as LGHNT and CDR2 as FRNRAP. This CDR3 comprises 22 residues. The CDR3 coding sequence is TGTGCTAGTGGTTTGCCCCGGACCCGGTTTGGCGACCGGGGTACGAACACCGGGGAGCTGTTTTTT. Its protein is CASGLPRTRFGDRGTNTGELFF.